This is a list of T cell receptor beta chains from one sample in a study of blood T cell repertoires in COVID-19. Profiled with immunoSEQ multiplex PCR; TCRdb holds only in-frame clones, not every one. The sample has about 310,000 clones; 89% are singletons. Sample: PBMCs or T cells enriched from blood (not recorded which). The origin of the receptors is a woman aged 40 to 49 who had recovered from COVID-19. Each CDR3 is given with its conserved first and last residue. D genes are given only for firm matches. Size is stated for part of the rows, as once, few or many counts, or as a class when the clone is expanded.

TRBV19	.	TRBJ2-1	.	CASWRANEQFF	TGTGCCAGCTGGAGGGCTAATGAGCAGTTCTTC
TRBV2	.	TRBJ2-7	.	CASQSSAEQYF	TGTGCCAGCCAATCCAGTGCCGAGCAGTACTTC
TRBV7-2	once	TRBJ2-3	TRBD2	CASSFSGGPGTDTQYF	TGTGCCAGCAGCTTCTCGGGGGGGCCTGGCACAGATACGCAGTATTTT
TRBV30	.	TRBJ1-4	.	CAWGEGTTNEKLFF	TGTGCCTGGGGGGAGGGGACGACTAATGAAAAACTGTTTTTT
TRBV5-1	once	TRBJ2-7	TRBD2	CASSSTSGSYEQYF	TGCGCCAGCAGCTCGACTAGCGGGAGCTACGAGCAGTACTTC
TRBV9	.	TRBJ2-7	TRBD2	CASSVGGSSYEQYF	TGTGCCAGCAGCGTCGGGGGGAGCTCCTACGAGCAGTACTTC
TRBV5-1	.	TRBJ1-5	.	CASSFEGNQPQHF	TGCGCCAGCAGCTTTGAGGGCAATCAGCCCCAGCATTTT
TRBV10-2	.	TRBJ2-7	.	CASSESSGGFYEQYF	TGCGCCAGCAGTGAGTCCAGCGGAGGGTTTTACGAGCAGTACTTC
TRBV4-2	.	TRBJ2-3	.	CASSQEIRGSRTDTQYF	TGTGCCAGCAGCCAAGAAATAAGAGGCAGTCGCACAGATACGCAGTATTTT
TRBV20-1	once	TRBJ1-6	.	CSASDSNSPLHF	TGCAGTGCTAGTGATAGCAATTCACCCCTCCACTTT
TRBV5-1	.	TRBJ1-1	TRBD1	CASSLGTGNTEAFF	TGCGCCAGCAGCTTGGGGACAGGGAACACTGAAGCTTTCTTT
TRBV7-9	.	TRBJ1-1	TRBD1	CASSQGTGGLLRTEAFF	TGTGCCAGCAGCCAAGGCACAGGGGGCCTATTGCGCACTGAAGCTTTCTTT
TRBV10-1	.	TRBJ1-2	TRBD1	CASSTDRDYGYTF	TGCGCCAGCTCCACGGACAGGGACTATGGCTACACCTTC
TRBV14	once	TRBJ2-1	TRBD1	CASSRAGTGTDNEQFF	TGTGCCAGCAGCCGGGCTGGGACAGGGACTGACAATGAGCAGTTCTTC
TRBV2	.	TRBJ2-1	TRBD2	CASSASGVGNEQFF	TGTGCCAGCAGTGCTAGCGGGGTAGGAAATGAGCAGTTCTTC
TRBV21-1	.	TRBJ2-5	.	CASSKGQPEQETQYF	TGTGCCAGCAGCAAGGGACAGCCGGAGCAAGAGACCCAGTACTTC
TRBV5-1	.	TRBJ2-2	.	CASSLGPENTGELFF	TGCGCCAGCAGCTTGGGGCCCGAGAACACCGGGGAGCTGTTTTTT
TRBV9	.	TRBJ2-3	TRBD2	CASSVLAGSTDTQYF	TGTGCCAGCAGCGTTCTAGCGGGGTCCACAGATACGCAGTATTTT
TRBV12-3/TRBV12-4	.	TRBJ1-5	TRBD1	CASSLGRGLPQHF	TGTGCCAGCAGTTTGGGCAGGGGGCTGCCCCAGCATTTT
TRBV19	.	TRBJ2-2	.	CATLKGVPRTGELFF	TGTGCCACCCTAAAGGGGGTTCCGAGGACCGGGGAGCTGTTTTTT
TRBV3-1/TRBV3-2	.	TRBJ2-1	.	CASSRTEGYNEQFF	TGTGCCAGCAGCCGGACGGAGGGGTACAATGAGCAGTTCTTC
TRBV27	.	TRBJ1-1	.	CASRPGDLNTEAFF	TGTGCCAGCAGACCAGGGGATTTGAACACTGAAGCTTTCTTT
TRBV29-1	once	TRBJ2-7	TRBD1	CSVEGQANPYEQYF	TGCAGCGTTGAGGGACAGGCGAATCCCTACGAGCAGTACTTC